This is a list of T cell receptor beta chains from one sample in a study of post-analysis software for immune sequencing data. One entry per CDR3 protein, called by TCRdb with MiXCR from the PCR reads. The sample has hundreds of thousands of distinct CDR3 sequences, 36% seen once; the top ten hold more than 4%. The sample consisted of blood. These receptors originate from a girl between 5 and 17 years old with multiple sclerosis. Both conserved end residues are part of each CDR3. Each record gives: D gene, J gene, V gene, clone size, CDR3 DNA, CDR3 protein. The D gene is left open where the match is weak. The size entry is marked missing in some rows and otherwise reads once, few, many or a size class.

TRBD2,TRBJ2-7,TRBV6-1,many,TGTGCCAGCAGTGAGCCTAGCGGAGTTTACGAGCAGTACTTC,CASSEPSGVYEQYF
TRBD2,TRBJ2-3,TRBV2,many,TGTGCCAGCAGTGAAATGGGACTAGCGGGAGATACGCAGTATTTT,CASSEMGLAGDTQYF
-,TRBJ2-1,TRBV24-1,-,TGTGCCACCAGTGACCCAAACCTACAGGGCGGTGAGCAGTTCTTC,CATSDPNLQGGEQFF
TRBD2,TRBJ2-1,TRBV5-1,-,TGCGCCAGCAGCTTGTACGGGGGGGCCCCCCGGGAGCAGTTCTTC,CASSLYGGAPREQFF
TRBD2,TRBJ2-3,TRBV7-2,many,TGTGCCAGCAGCGGAATTCGGCGGCTAGCGGGGGGCAGCACAGATACGCAGTATTTT,CASSGIRRLAGGSTDTQYF
TRBD2,TRBJ2-1,TRBV11-3,few,TGTGCCAGCAGCCGATCTAGCGGGGGGTCCTACAATGAGCAGTTCTTC,CASSRSSGGSYNEQFF
TRBD1,TRBJ2-6,TRBV4-1,many,TGCGCCAGCAGCCACCCCCGAGCAGGGGGCGTTGGGGCCAACGTCCTGACTTTC,CASSHPRAGGVGANVLTF
-,TRBJ2-3,TRBV20-1,few,TGCAGTACTAGCGACAGGGTCACAGATACGCAGTATTTT,CSTSDRVTDTQYF
-,TRBJ1-2,TRBV28,many,TGTGCCAGCAGTTTCCCCGGGGGCGCACGAGGCTACACCTTC,CASSFPGGARGYTF
-,TRBJ2-7,TRBV20-1,many,TGCAGTGCTAGCCGGGCGGGGGAGCAGTACTTC,CSASRAGEQYF
TRBD2,TRBJ2-1,TRBV11-2,many,TGTGCCAGCAGCTTAAGACCTAGGACTAGCGGGAGTTACAATGAGCAGTTCTTC,CASSLRPRTSGSYNEQFF
-,TRBJ1-2,TRBV6-5,few,TGTGCCAGCAGTTACCGGGGTGGAGGCTACACCTTC,CASSYRGGGYTF
-,TRBJ2-3,TRBV10-3,-,TGTGCCATCAGTGAGTCGACTAGACCCCTGGGCACAGATACGCAGTATTTT,CAISESTRPLGTDTQYF
TRBD2,TRBJ2-7,TRBV27,-,TGTGCCAGCAGTGGGACTAGCGGCCGGGAGCAGTACTTC,CASSGTSGREQYF
-,TRBJ2-3,TRBV20-1,many,TGCAGTGCTAGCGGGGTGGATACGCAGTATTTT,CSASGVDTQYF
-,TRBJ2-7,TRBV6-5,once,TGTGCCAGCAGTTGGGGACCTTCAGGGGCGACTTACGAGCAGTACTTC,CASSWGPSGATYEQYF
-,TRBJ2-3,TRBV6-6,many,TGTGCCAGCAGTTACAACGGGGAGCGCACAGATACGCAGTATTTT,CASSYNGERTDTQYF
-,TRBJ2-3,TRBV6-1,many,TGTGCCAGCAGTCTTCCTCGGGAGCCAGATACGCAGTATTTT,CASSLPREPDTQYF
-,TRBJ2-5,TRBV29-1,-,TGCAGCGTTTACCGGGACGCCCGGATCCAAGAGACCCAGTACTTC,CSVYRDARIQETQYF
-,TRBJ2-1,TRBV4-1,many,TGCGCCAGCAGCCACCGGATCGCCAGGGCGAATGAGCAGTTCTTC,CASSHRIARANEQFF
TRBD1,TRBJ1-1,TRBV12-3/TRBV12-4,many,TGTGCCAGCAGTTCGACAGGGCTTGAGAACACTGAAGCTTTCTTT,CASSSTGLENTEAFF
TRBD1,TRBJ1-5,TRBV28,many,TGTGCCAGCAGCTTCAAGGACAGGGTAGGACAGCCCCAGCATTTT,CASSFKDRVGQPQHF